This TCR beta chain came from a study of shared clonotypes between healthy human individuals. Concerning this clone itself: Antigen unknown.

This CDR3 has 12 residues. Germline CDR1 is KGHSH and CDR2 is LQKENI. Trimming took 4 bases from V and 2 from J, leaving 5 bases between them. Overall study results and limits: A generally larger estimated richness was seen in naive subsets than in memory subsets.

The naive CD8 fraction comprised CD45RO-negative cells positively selected for CCR7 and excluded terminally differentiated effector memory CD45RA+ cells. Assay execution took place at the deep level. Authors' processing steps: Junction-only sequences without quality scores were provided by ImmunoSEQ, so filtering was different. The assay was immunoSEQ multiplex PCR, and TCRdb's table has in-frame clones only and misses some. V and J calls and clone size are those listed in that table; D and trimming were worked out from the DNA. The table lists approximately 740,000 clones, 80% to 95% of them singletons, with around 24% in the top ten.

The TCR was taken from a man aged 25-45 years in good health. The rearrangement links TRBV18 to TRBJ1-2; no clear D gene. Source material: naive CD8+ T cells sorted from blood. The CDR3 protein is CASSQGNYGYTF. For the CDR3, the DNA is TGTGCCAGCTCACAGGGAAACTATGGCTACACCTTC.